Shown below are 27 T cell receptor beta chains from a single sample sequenced in a study of spatial heterogeneity in lung cancer. The time point denotes: sample taken at primary tumor resection. Via MiXCR, TCRdb re-called the 5' RACE reads, giving one row per CDR3 protein. Altogether around 11,000 distinct CDR3 sequences are present, around 3.5% being singletons, with the ten largest covering 52%. The source material was PBMCs, sampled at surgery. These receptors all stem from a female donor with early-stage non-small cell lung cancer.

This clonotype occurred many times. The rearrangement uses TRBV20-1 and TRBJ2-7; 9 bases match TRBD2. With V trimmed by 6 bases and J by 2 bases, 8 bases remained unmatched. Germline lookup yields CDR1 DFQATT and CDR2 SNEGSKA (reference sequence). This CDR3 contains 14 residues. The CDR3 loop reads CSALRGGQTYEQYF. The CDR3 bases are TGCAGTGCCCTGCGGGGGGGACAGACCTACGAGCAGTACTTC.

This clonotype was seen ten or more times. The V call is TRBV2, the J call TRBJ2-7, with 11 bases lining up with TRBD2. The CDR3 is 16 residues long. J gave up 0 bases and V 6 bases, and 7 bases lay outside the gene matches. CDR1 and CDR2 (germline): SNHLY, FYNNEI. CDR3 nucleotide sequence: TGTGCCAGCAGACTGGGACTAGCGGCGACCTCCTACGAGCAGTACTTC. As protein: CASRLGLAATSYEQYF.

The gene calls are TRBV7-6 and TRBJ2-3, with D hard to call. CDR1 and CDR2 (germline): SGHVS, FNYEAQ. V lost 6 bases and J lost 0, with 13 bases in between. This CDR3 spans 15 amino acids. As DNA, the CDR3 is TGTGCCAGCAGTGAAAAGGCGTCTAGCACAGATACGCAGTATTTT. Residues: CASSEKASSTDTQYF.

Concerning this clonotype: Given a much more abundant clone one base away, this may be a read error. This chain joins TRBV18 and TRBJ2-3, with 8 bases identical to TRBD2. The CDR3 extends over 15 amino acids. The ends lost 3 bases at V and 7 bases at J; junction bases unmatched: 9. Germline V gene data show CDR1 as KGHSH and CDR2 as LQKENI. CDR3 sequence (DNA): TGTGCCAGCTCACCTCGAGGCGGGGGGCATAATACGCAGTATTTT. Translating gives CASSPRGGGHNTQYF. The entire variable domain, with the rest obtained from reference TRBV18 and TRBJ2-3, is as follows: NAGVMQNPRHLVRRRGQEARLRCSPMKGHSHVYWYRQLPEEGLKFMVYLQKENIIDESGMPKERFSAEFPKEGPSILRIQQVVRGDSAAYFCASSPRGGGHNTQYFGPGTRLTVL.

This clonotype occurred a few times. The chain couples TRBV20-1 to TRBJ2-2, with TRBD2 matching 8 bases. The CDR3 is made up of 15 amino acids. The ends lost 6 bases at V and 0 bases at J; junction bases unmatched: 6. CDR1 is DFQATT, CDR2 SNEGSKA, per germline (reference sequence). This CDR3 reads CSAMRAGANTGELFF. The DNA of the CDR3 is TGCAGTGCAATGCGAGCGGGGGCGAACACCGGGGAGCTGTTTTTT.

This clonotype was counted only a few times. The chain employs TRBV7-2 and TRBJ2-3; D may match TRBD1 or TRBD2 (6 bases each). The germline V and J ends were trimmed by 5 bases and 2 bases, with 11 bases remaining between them. Germline V lookup: CDR1 SGHTA, CDR2 FQGNSA. The CDR3 has 14 amino acids. CDR3: CASSEGGNTDTQYF. The CDR3 region has the DNA TGTGCCAGCAGCGAGGGGGGCAACACAGATACGCAGTATTTT.

This clonotype was found many times. The V and J genes are TRBV4-3 and TRBJ1-4; D unresolved. This CDR3 region has 15 residues. The V end lost 3 bases, the J end lost 3 bases, and 11 bases lay between the germline ends. Germline CDR1 is LGHNA and CDR2 is YSLEER. The CDR3 region is CASSQGTSSNEKLFF. For the CDR3, the DNA is TGCGCCAGCAGCCAGGGTACATCTTCTAATGAAAAACTGTTTTTT.

This clonotype turned up a few times. This sequence joins TRBV12-3 or TRBV12-4 and TRBJ1-5; D not certain. The CDR3 has 14 amino acids. Trimming pared 10 bases from V and 2 bases from J, leaving 15 bases between. The chain's CDR3 is CANSAQYGNQPQHF. In DNA form, the CDR3 reads TGTGCCAACAGCGCTCAGTACGGCAATCAGCCCCAGCATTTT.

This clonotype has at least ten counts. The chain combines TRBV7-2 with TRBJ1-1; D is perhaps TRBD1 (5 bases). Germline loops: CDR1 SGHTA, CDR2 FQGNSA. V was shortened by 1 base and J by 0 bases, with 18 bases between the two germline ends. The CDR3 covers 18 residues. For the CDR3, the DNA is TGTGCCAGCAGCTTAGGGACCCGAGCGGACATCCTGAACACTGAAGCTTTCTTT. As protein: CASSLGTRADILNTEAFF.

This clonotype has at least ten counts. CDR3 sequence (DNA): TGTGCCAGCAGCTTATCAGGGTATAATTCACCCCTCCACTTT. Encoded protein: CASSLSGYNSPLHF. The chain has TRBV7-9 and TRBJ1-6, with TRBD1 as a possible D gene (5 bases). Trimming removed 2 bases at V and 4 bases at J, with 6 bases between. This CDR3 has 14 residues. Germline CDR1 SEHNR, CDR2 FQNEAQ (reference sequence).

This clonotype is medium-sized by share. The rearrangement joins TRBV20-1 to TRBJ2-3; D is undetermined. The germline V and J ends were trimmed by 0 bases and 0 bases, with 10 bases remaining between them. The germline V gene encodes CDR1 DFQATT and CDR2 SNEGSKA (reference sequence). The CDR3 has 15 residues. The CDR3 coding sequence is TGCAGTGCTAGAGATACGGTGGGAAGCACAGATACGCAGTATTTT. Protein product: CSARDTVGSTDTQYF.

V is TRBV6-6 and J is TRBJ2-7, with TRBD1 matching 11 bases. The CDR3 is 16 residues long. After removal of 2 bases from V and 2 bases from J, the junction contained 5 bases not matched to a gene. CDR1 and CDR2 from the germline V gene are MNHNY and SVGAGI (reference sequence). CDR3 protein: CASSYLGQGAPYEQYF. As DNA, the CDR3 is TGTGCCAGCAGTTACCTCGGACAGGGGGCCCCCTACGAGCAGTACTTC.

This clonotype was observed at least ten times. The rearrangement links TRBV12-5 to TRBJ2-3; no clear D gene. The CDR3 runs 12 residues. From germline, CDR1 is LGHNT and CDR2 FRNRAP. V lost 6 bases and J 4 bases, leaving 8 bases between the germline ends. The CDR3 is CASGIGADTQYF. The CDR3 DNA sequence: TGTGCTAGTGGCATTGGCGCAGATACGCAGTATTTT.

This clonotype was detected ten times or more. This chain connects TRBV5-1 to TRBJ2-1; 9 bases fit TRBD1. V dropped 7 bases and J dropped 15; count of bases not matched to a gene: 8. The CDR3 is made up of 11 amino acids. Looked up from germline, CDR1 is SGHRS and CDR2 is YFSETQ. The CDR3 spells CASSPGQGRFF. DNA for the CDR3: TGCGCCAGCTCTCCGGGACAGGGAAGGTTCTTC.

Many counts were recorded for this clonotype. The chain uses TRBV7-2 and TRBJ2-7; 8 positions match TRBD2. The CDR3 has 15 residues. Losses at the gene ends were 5 bases for V and 3 bases for J; bases not matched to a gene: 9. The germline CDR1 and CDR2 sequences are SGHTA and FQGNSA. CDR3 amino acids: CASSPGSGRFYEQYF. Written as DNA, the CDR3 is TGTGCCAGCAGCCCGGGCAGCGGGAGATTCTACGAGCAGTACTTC.

Many counts were recorded for this clonotype. The chain uses TRBV6-1 and TRBJ2-3, with D possibly matching TRBD2 (6 bases). This CDR3 is 14 amino acids long. Trimming removed 7 bases from V and 0 bases from J, with 11 bases in between. Germline CDR1 MNHNS, CDR2 SASEGT. The CDR3 nucleotides are TGTGCCAGCATGCGGGGAACCAGCACAGATACGCAGTATTTT. Protein sequence: CASMRGTSTDTQYF.

The sample holds many counts of this clonotype. V and J are TRBV3-1 and TRBJ2-2; D possibly matches TRBD1 or TRBD2 (5 bases each). Germline V gene data show CDR1 as LGHDT and CDR2 as YNNKEL (reference sequence). The CDR3 spans 14 residues. V was pared by 4 bases and J by 0 bases, with 6 bases between. Here the CDR3 DNA reads TGTGCCAGCAGCCCGGGACCGAACACCGGGGAGCTGTTTTTT. This translates into CASSPGPNTGELFF.

Many counts were recorded for this clonotype. The chain couples TRBV19 to TRBJ2-1; tentative D call: TRBD1 (6 bases). The CDR3 has 19 amino acids. CDR1 and CDR2 (germline): LNHDA, SQIVND (reference sequence). V gave up 5 bases and J gave up 9 bases, with 32 bases separating them. For the CDR3, the DNA is TGTGCCAGTAGTTTGGGCCCGACAGGACCTCTTCGAGTACACGGTGAGCAGTTCTTC. Translation: CASSLGPTGPLRVHGEQFF.

V and J are TRBV19 and TRBJ2-2; D is uncertain. V was clipped by 3 bases and J by 0 bases, with 5 bases between them. Germline-derived CDR1 and CDR2 are LNHDA and SQIVND (reference sequence). The CDR3 is 14 amino acids. The CDR3 DNA is TGTGCCAGTAGTATTGAAGCGAACACCGGGGAGCTGTTTTTT. This sequence encodes CASSIEANTGELFF. The whole variable domain, remainder taken from reference TRBV19 and TRBJ2-2, is DGGITQSPKYLFRKEGQNVTLSCEQNLNHDAMYWYRQDPGQGLRLIYYSQIVNDFQKGDIAEGYSVSREKKESFPLTVTSAQKNPTAFYLCASSIEANTGELFFGEGSRLTVL.

This clonotype was seen many times. This chain links TRBV5-8 with TRBJ2-3; 9 bases line up with TRBD2. From germline, CDR1 is SGHTS and CDR2 YDEGEE. The V gene end was trimmed by 0 bases and the J gene end by 2 bases; junction bases not matched to a gene: 4. The CDR3 consists of 16 residues. The CDR3 region is CASSLGLAGNTDTQYF. For the CDR3, the DNA is TGTGCCAGCAGCTTGGGGCTAGCGGGGAACACAGATACGCAGTATTTT.

This clonotype appeared many times. V usage is TRBV29-1 and J usage is TRBJ2-1; D is unclear. The CDR3 extends over 14 amino acids. Germline lookup yields CDR1 SQVTM and CDR2 ANQGSEA. V lost 0 bases and J lost 8, with 14 bases in between. The CDR3 spells CSVEDPSNDDEQFF. The CDR3 DNA reads as TGCAGCGTTGAAGATCCCAGCAATGACGATGAGCAGTTCTTC.

V gene TRBV28 combines with J gene TRBJ1-5; 12 bases are shared with TRBD1. The germline gives CDR1 MDHEN, CDR2 SYDVKM. The CDR3 length is 17 residues. V lost 6 bases and J lost 4; bases outside the gene matches: 10. The CDR3 coding sequence is TGTGCCAGCAGAGCAACCGGGACAGGGGGCGGAAATCAGCCCCAGCATTTT. Translated: CASRATGTGGGNQPQHF.

The sample holds many counts of this clonotype. The chain uses TRBV5-8 and TRBJ2-5; weak D call: TRBD2 (5 bases). Germline values: CDR1 SGHTS, CDR2 YDEGEE. The length of the CDR3 is 14 residues. With 0 bases removed from V and 4 bases from J, the gap between germline ends came to 10 bases. The CDR3 nucleotides read TGTGCCAGCAGCTTGGGGCTAGCCGGAGAGACCCAGTACTTC. This codes for CASSLGLAGETQYF.

In this sample, this clonotype turned up many times. The chain employs TRBV7-2 and TRBJ2-7, with 13 bases that match TRBD2. CDR1 is SGHTA, CDR2 FQGNSA, per germline. The CDR3 has 16 residues. With V trimmed by 5 bases and J by 4 bases, 8 bases remained unmatched. The CDR3 DNA reads as TGTGCCAGCAGCGACCGGACTAGCGGGAGCCGATACGAGCAGTACTTC. This sequence encodes CASSDRTSGSRYEQYF.

This clonotype was found many times. The chain employs TRBV27 and TRBJ1-2; 9 bases are shared with TRBD1. There are 13 residues in the CDR3. The V segment lost 2 bases and the J segment 8 bases; nucleotides outside the gene matches: 3. Germline values: CDR1 MNHEY, CDR2 SMNVEV (reference sequence). CDR3 coding DNA: TGTGCCAGCAGTTTAGGACAGGGGTACGGCTACACCTTC. Protein: CASSLGQGYGYTF.

This clonotype was detected ten times or more. The chain has TRBV19 and TRBJ1-1, with a possible D match to TRBD1 (5 bases). V lost 6 bases, J lost 0 bases, and 20 bases lay in between. The CDR3 length is 17 residues. The germline V gene has CDR1 LNHDA and CDR2 SQIVND (reference sequence). In nucleotides, the CDR3 is TGTGCCAGTAGCCAAGGTAGGGGTAAAGGTGTGAACACTGAAGCTTTCTTT. Its protein is CASSQGRGKGVNTEAFF.

This clonotype was observed at least ten times. This chain joins TRBV5-6 and TRBJ2-7, with D tentatively TRBD1 (5 bases). This CDR3 comprises 14 residues. V was shortened by 4 bases and J by 2 bases, with 13 bases between the two germline ends. Germline loops: CDR1 SGHDT, CDR2 YYEEEE. CDR3: CASSVGQGPYEQYF. The CDR3, as DNA: TGTGCCAGCAGCGTGGGGCAGGGCCCCTACGAGCAGTACTTC.